Listed below are T cell receptor beta chains from one sample, sequenced in a study of blood T cell repertoires in COVID-19. Profiled with immunoSEQ multiplex PCR; TCRdb holds only in-frame clones, not every one. The data hold about 90,000 clones, with 80% to 95% observed a single time. Source material: peripheral blood. The receptors come from a human donor with active COVID-19. The donor label of this sample is uncertain. CDR3s include the opening cysteine and the closing phenylalanine or tryptophan. A D gene is named only where the DNA matches it firmly.

j_call v_call d_call cdr3_aa
TRBJ2-5 TRBV9 TRBD2 CASSVSGGAGKTPQETQYF
TRBJ2-3 TRBV6-4 - CASSEGGFVRTDTQYF
TRBJ1-4 TRBV27 TRBD1 CASSFSGTGDEKLFF
TRBJ1-5 TRBV2 TRBD1 CATSGQGTSYSNQPQHF
TRBJ2-7 TRBV6-1 TRBD1 CASSERGLVGEQYF
TRBJ1-5 TRBV19 - CASSIPDKGLWANQPQHF
TRBJ2-1 TRBV11-2 - CASSDRTTTSYNEQFF
TRBJ1-1 TRBV12-3/TRBV12-4 TRBD1 CASSTGTALQAFF
TRBJ2-7 TRBV5-1 - CASSLAAGGDEQYF
TRBJ2-3 TRBV7-2 TRBD2 CASSLGLAGTDTQYF
TRBJ1-1 TRBV28 TRBD1 CASSWDRVAEAFF
TRBJ1-1 TRBV5-6 - CASSLWGGDRSGNTEAFF
TRBJ2-7 TRBV7-9 TRBD2 CASTKPERGFNEQYF
TRBJ2-3 TRBV18 TRBD2 CASSLLAGASTDTQYF
TRBJ2-3 TRBV19 TRBD2 CASPTGLAPSTDTQYF
TRBJ2-3 TRBV10-1 TRBD2 CASSESGLARQYF
TRBJ2-7 TRBV10-3 TRBD1 CAITGDRGLLGEQYF
TRBJ1-5 TRBV4-2 TRBD1 CASSQEIGRGQGSKPQHF
TRBJ2-5 TRBV3-1/TRBV3-2 TRBD2 CASSQDGTNQETQYF
TRBJ1-1 TRBV6-1 TRBD1 CASSEGDRIEAFF
TRBJ2-7 TRBV7-9 TRBD1 CASSLGQGQGNNEQYF
TRBJ1-1 TRBV7-8 TRBD1 CASSLAPAGGSNTEAFF
TRBJ2-7 TRBV6-6 - CASSYQGNYEQYF
TRBJ1-1 TRBV4-1 - CASSPGARTEAFF
TRBJ2-7 TRBV18 TRBD2 CASSPLSGGANEQYF
TRBJ1-2 TRBV2 - CASSESGRAGYGYTF
TRBJ2-1 TRBV19 - CASSIRVLGQDNEQFF
TRBJ2-1 TRBV7-8 - CASSLERGGISYNEQFF
TRBJ2-5 TRBV27 TRBD2 CASSPSGYQETQYF
TRBJ2-2 TRBV6-2/TRBV6-3 TRBD1 CASSRDSSNTGELFF
TRBJ1-5 TRBV21-1 - CASTRNRGNQPQHF
TRBJ2-2 TRBV3-1/TRBV3-2 - CASSHPYDTGELFF
TRBJ2-7 TRBV10-1 - CASSEAAYYEQYF
TRBJ2-7 TRBV5-6 TRBD1 CASSFSTGRKYF
TRBJ2-7 TRBV11-2 - CASSFGQTYEQYF
TRBJ1-6 TRBV9 TRBD1 CASTLGDRGSPLHF